The 31 T cell receptor beta chains listed next were all sequenced from one sample in a study of cytomegalovirus exposure and HLA in healthy donors. PCR employed 60 Vbeta and 13 Jbeta primers. Generated by immunoSEQ multiplex PCR, the TCRdb table keeps only in-frame clones and is missing some. The data hold roughly 61,000 clones, with around 89% observed a single time. Material for sequencing was PBMCs. These receptors were collected from a man aged 30 to 39 in good health and CMV-seropositive.

J is TRBJ2-7 and V is TRBV5-4, with 7 bases that match TRBD2. CDR1 and CDR2 from the germline V gene are SGHNT and YYREEE (reference sequence). CDR3 length: 15 residues. The ends lost 0 bases at V and 3 bases at J; junction bases unmatched: 6. The chain's CDR3 is CASSLVVGGHYEQYF. As DNA, the CDR3 is TGTGCCAGCAGCTTGGTGGTGGGAGGGCACTACGAGCAGTACTTC.

The chain carries TRBV4-2 and TRBJ2-1; 7 positions match TRBD2. Losses at the gene ends were 8 bases for V and 6 bases for J; bases not matched to a gene: 13. The germline V gene has CDR1 LGHNA and CDR2 YNFKEQ. The CDR3 contains 15 residues. The CDR3 region has the DNA TGTGCCAGCCACCCGGTCCCCAGGGAGGGCAATGAGCAGTTCTTC. Translation gives CASHPVPREGNEQFF.

The V gene is TRBV7-6, the J gene TRBJ2-3; 7 bases line up with TRBD1. Per the germline V gene, CDR1 is SGHVS and CDR2 is FNYEAQ. The V segment lost 5 bases and the J segment 4 bases; nucleotides outside the gene matches: 9. The CDR3 is 15 amino acids. The CDR3 bases are TGTGCCAGCAGCCCGACAGGGTTACGGGCAGATACGCAGTATTTT. This gives the protein CASSPTGLRADTQYF.

V is TRBV9 and J is TRBJ1-1; D is possibly TRBD1 (5 bases). Germline V lookup: CDR1 SGDLS, CDR2 YYNGEE. V gave up 3 bases and J gave up 1 base, with 10 bases separating them. This CDR3 is 14 amino acids long. CDR3 sequence (DNA): TGTGCCAGCAGCGAGACGACAGCGAACACTGAAGCTTTCTTT. It yields the protein CASSETTANTEAFF.

Only one count was recorded for this clone. V and J are TRBV11-3 and TRBJ2-7; 13 nucleotides align to TRBD2. The junction had 10 bases not matched to a gene; V was cut back by 3 bases and J by 5 bases. Germline V gene sequence: CDR1 SGHNT, CDR2 YENEEA. CDR3 length: 17 residues. CDR3 amino acids: CASSFLTWTSGSNEQYF. The CDR3 DNA follows: TGTGCCAGCAGCTTCCTCACCTGGACTAGCGGGAGCAACGAGCAGTACTTC. Complete variable domain (other parts from reference TRBV11-3 and TRBJ2-7): EAGVVQSPRYKIIEKKQPVAFWCNPISGHNTLYWYLQNLGQGPELLIRYENEEAVDDSQLPKDRFSAERLKGVDSTLKIQPAELGDSAVYLCASSFLTWTSGSNEQYFGPGTRLTVT.

This chain uses TRBV30 with TRBJ1-6, with D unresolved. The CDR3 sequence is 15 residues long. Germline V gene sequence: CDR1 GTSNPN, CDR2 SVGIG (reference sequence). V dropped 0 bases and J dropped 5 bases, with 11 bases sitting between them. CDR3 in DNA: TGTGCCTGGAGTGTCCTGGCGGCGAATAATTCACCCCTCCACTTT. Translated, it gives CAWSVLAANNSPLHF.

The V and J genes are TRBV5-1 and TRBJ2-2; 9 positions agree with TRBD2. This CDR3 spans 15 amino acids. Per germline, CDR1 SGHRS and CDR2 YFSETQ. The V gene end was trimmed by 4 bases and the J gene end by 2 bases; junction bases not matched to a gene: 3. The CDR3 sequence is CASSPSGTNTGELFF. In nucleotides, the CDR3 is TGCGCCAGCAGCCCTAGCGGGACAAACACCGGGGAGCTGTTTTTT.

This chain joins TRBV7-8 and TRBJ2-7; D might be TRBD2 (5 bases). CDR1 is SGHVS and CDR2 is FQNEAQ in the germline V gene. There are 12 residues in the CDR3. V lost 5 bases and J lost 6, with 11 bases in between. CDR3 DNA sequence: TGTGCCAGCAGCCTCCGACGGGGCGAGCAGTACTTC. Translated: CASSLRRGEQYF. The variable domain in full, with the rest retrieved from reference TRBV7-8 and TRBJ2-7, is GAGVSQSPRYKVAKRGQDVALRCDPISGHVSLFWYQQALGQGPEFLTYFQNEAQLDKSGLPSDRFFAERPEGSVSTLKIQRTQQEDSAVYLCASSLRRGEQYFGPGTRLTVT.

The chain employs TRBV11-2 and TRBJ2-3; 9 bases fit TRBD2. The CDR3 is 16 amino acids. With 1 base clipped from V and 7 bases from J, the junction kept 9 bases outside the gene matches. Germline V gene data show CDR1 as SGHAT and CDR2 as FQNNGV. CDR3 DNA: TGTGCCAGCAGCTTAGTGGGTAGCGGGAGAGGAAATACGCAGTATTTT. This translates into CASSLVGSGRGNTQYF.

The chain links TRBV19 to TRBJ2-7; tentatively, D is TRBD1 (6 bases). The ends were cut back, 5 bases at V and 0 bases at J, with 20 bases in the middle. From germline, CDR1 is LNHDA and CDR2 SQIVND (reference sequence). The CDR3 has 17 amino acids. CDR3 sequence reads: CASSLLGGGAISYEQYF. The CDR3 coding sequence is TGTGCCAGTAGTTTACTGGGTGGGGGCGCAATCTCCTACGAGCAGTACTTC. Using reference TRBV19 and TRBJ2-7 for the parts outside the CDR3, the full variable domain is DGGITQSPKYLFRKEGQNVTLSCEQNLNHDAMYWYRQDPGQGLRLIYYSQIVNDFQKGDIAEGYSVSREKKESFPLTVTSAQKNPTAFYLCASSLLGGGAISYEQYFGPGTRLTVT.

This clone has only a few counts. The J gene is TRBJ2-1, the V gene TRBV4-3, with 11 bases matching TRBD2. The length of the CDR3 is 19 residues. V lost 0 bases and J lost 4; bases outside the gene matches: 11. Germline CDR1 LGHNA, CDR2 YSLEER. The CDR3 loop is CASSQDKGGLADLYNEQFF. CDR3 in DNA: TGCGCCAGCAGCCAAGATAAAGGGGGACTAGCGGACCTTTACAATGAGCAGTTCTTC.

The genes are TRBV18 and TRBJ1-5; no clear D. V was trimmed by 0 bases and J by 4 bases, leaving 4 bases between them. This CDR3 spans 13 amino acids. Germline V gene data show CDR1 as KGHSH and CDR2 as LQKENI. The CDR3 region is CASSPPSNQPQHF. CDR3 DNA: TGTGCCAGCTCACCACCGAGTAATCAGCCCCAGCATTTT.

This sequence joins TRBV6-5 and TRBJ2-5; 10 bases align to TRBD1. This CDR3 region has 14 residues. CDR1 is MNHEY, CDR2 SVGAGI, per germline. The junction had 10 bases not matched to a gene; V was cut back by 8 bases and J by 7 bases. The DNA of the CDR3 is TGTGCCAGCGAGCCCGGGACAGGGGATTGGACCCAGTACTTC. Translation gives CASEPGTGDWTQYF.

J is TRBJ1-2 and V is TRBV6-5; D call uncertain. CDR1 and CDR2 from the germline V gene are MNHEY and SVGAGI. V was shortened by 6 bases and J by 10 bases, with 18 bases between the two germline ends. The CDR3 loop spans 13 amino acids. CDR3 DNA: TGTGCCAGCAGCCTTGCCCCTACTATTGCCTACACCTTC. Encoded protein: CASSLAPTIAYTF.

V and J are TRBV5-4 and TRBJ2-7; D gene uncertain. CDR3 length: 13 residues. CDR1 is SGHNT, CDR2 YYREEE, per germline (reference sequence). Trimming left V 0 bases short and J 3 bases short, with 7 bases between. CDR3 sequence reads: CASSLGSDYEQYF. CDR3 sequence (DNA): TGTGCCAGCAGCTTGGGTAGTGACTACGAGCAGTACTTC.

CDR3 in amino acids: CASTEPGQGKKLFF. The CDR3 coding sequence is TGTGCCAGCACCGAACCGGGACAGGGGAAAAAACTGTTTTTT. The chain links TRBV5-4 to TRBJ1-4, with 10 bases fitting TRBD1. The V and J ends lost 6 bases and 9 bases, in that order; junction bases with no gene match: 8. The germline V gene encodes CDR1 SGHNT and CDR2 YYREEE (reference sequence). The CDR3 consists of 14 residues.

The chain is built from TRBV11-2 and TRBJ2-1; D unresolved. Trimming stripped 5 bases from V and 5 bases from J, with 7 bases between. Germline V gene sequence: CDR1 SGHAT, CDR2 FQNNGV. The CDR3 runs to 12 residues. The CDR3 DNA reads TGTGCCAGCAGCCCCCTAGACAATGAGCAGTTCTTC. This encodes CASSPLDNEQFF. The variable domain in full, with the rest retrieved from reference TRBV11-2 and TRBJ2-1, is EAGVAQSPRYKIIEKRQSVAFWCNPISGHATLYWYQQILGQGPKLLIQFQNNGVVDDSQLPKDRFSAERLKGVDSTLKIQPAKLEDSAVYLCASSPLDNEQFFGPGTRLTVL.

This chain links TRBV7-8 with TRBJ2-2, with D possibly being TRBD2 (6 bases). CDR3 size: 13 residues. Per the germline V gene, CDR1 is SGHVS and CDR2 is FQNEAQ. Trimming pared 5 bases from V and 7 bases from J, leaving 11 bases between. CDR3 loop: CASSQRGGGELFF. The CDR3 DNA is TGTGCCAGCAGCCAGAGGGGAGGCGGGGAGCTGTTTTTT.

The chain carries TRBV7-2 and TRBJ2-7; 9 bases agree with TRBD1. After removal of 1 base from V and 6 bases from J, the junction contained 7 bases not matched to a gene. This CDR3 has 15 amino acids. Germline V lookup: CDR1 SGHTA, CDR2 FQGNSA. Written as DNA, the CDR3 is TGTGCCAGCAGCTTAGTGTGGGGGACAGGGTCCGAGCAGTACTTC. Translation gives CASSLVWGTGSEQYF. Looking up the rest from reference TRBV7-2 and TRBJ2-7 gives the full variable domain: GAGVSQSPSNKVTEKGKDVELRCDPISGHTALYWYRQSLGQGLEFLIYFQGNSAPDKSGLPSDRFSAERTGGSVSTLTIQRTQQEDSAVYLCASSLVWGTGSEQYFGPGTRLTVT.

The chain combines TRBV5-1 with TRBJ1-2, with 7 bases aligning to TRBD1. The CDR3 spans 15 residues. The ends lost 4 bases at V and 0 bases at J; junction bases unmatched: 6. Germline loops: CDR1 SGHRS, CDR2 YFSETQ. Here the CDR3 DNA reads TGCGCCAGCAGCCTCGGGACAGTATCTAACTATGGCTACACCTTC. Its protein product is CASSLGTVSNYGYTF.

The J gene is TRBJ2-7, the V gene TRBV2; 11 bases line up with TRBD1. Germline V CDR1 and CDR2: SNHLY, FYNNEI. This CDR3 contains 14 residues. After removal of 7 bases from V and 3 bases from J, the junction contained 5 bases not matched to a gene. For the CDR3, the DNA is TGTGCCAGCATCGGACAGGGGGCTTACTACGAGCAGTACTTC. Translating gives CASIGQGAYYEQYF. Combining the CDR3 with reference TRBV2 and TRBJ2-7 gives the whole variable domain EPEVTQTPSHQVTQMGQEVILRCVPISNHLYFYWYRQILGQKVEFLVSFYNNEISEKSEIFDDQFSVERPDGSNFTLKIRSTKLEDSAMYFCASIGQGAYYEQYFGPGTRLTVT.

The rearrangement joins TRBV29-1 to TRBJ2-1; a weak D match, TRBD1 (5 bases). V lost 3 bases and J lost 0, with 9 bases in between. Germline V gene data show CDR1 as SQVTM and CDR2 as ANQGSEA. The CDR3 is 14 residues long. CDR3 coding DNA: TGCAGCGTTGATACAGGCTTCTCCTACAATGAGCAGTTCTTC. Translation: CSVDTGFSYNEQFF.

This chain joins TRBV7-2 and TRBJ1-5, with TRBD1 matching over 7 bases. CDR1 SGHTA and CDR2 FQGNSA come from the germline V gene. The CDR3 runs to 15 residues. V gave up 2 bases and J gave up 3 bases; unmatched junction bases: 4. CDR3: CASSLQQGNNQPQHF. CDR3 nucleotides: TGTGCCAGCAGCTTACAACAGGGGAACAATCAGCCCCAGCATTTT.

In its sample, this clone was seen a few times. This chain joins TRBV19 and TRBJ1-5; the D gene is possibly TRBD1 (6 bases). This CDR3 is built from 13 residues. Germline V gene data show CDR1 as LNHDA and CDR2 as SQIVND (reference sequence). The germline V and J ends were trimmed by 7 bases and 4 bases, with 11 bases remaining between them. The CDR3 reads CASNRQGNQPQHF. CDR3 sequence (DNA): TGTGCCAGTAATAGGCAGGGGAATCAGCCCCAGCATTTT.

This chain uses TRBV18 with TRBJ2-2; D might be TRBD1 (5 bases). The germline V gene encodes CDR1 KGHSH and CDR2 LQKENI. V was clipped by 0 bases and J by 5 bases, with 13 bases between them. The CDR3 totals 16 residues. The CDR3 loop is CASSPPAIGQTGELFF. In nucleotides, the CDR3 is TGTGCCAGCTCACCACCGGCGATAGGACAAACCGGGGAGCTGTTTTTT. Based on the CDR3 plus reference TRBV18 and TRBJ2-2, the full variable domain is NAGVMQNPRHLVRRRGQEARLRCSPMKGHSHVYWYRQLPEEGLKFMVYLQKENIIDESGMPKERFSAEFPKEGPSILRIQQVVRGDSAAYFCASSPPAIGQTGELFFGEGSRLTVL.

This clone has a handful of counts. The genes are TRBV7-9 and TRBJ1-2; possible D gene TRBD1, 5 bases. CDR3 length: 14 residues. CDR1 SEHNR and CDR2 FQNEAQ come from the germline V gene (reference sequence). V lost 1 base and J 3 bases, leaving 9 bases between the germline ends. The CDR3 sequence: CASSLDGRDYGYTF. The CDR3 region has the DNA TGTGCCAGCAGCTTAGATGGCAGGGACTATGGCTACACCTTC.

The rearrangement uses TRBV15 and TRBJ1-1; TRBD1 matches at 7 bases. After removal of 0 bases from V and 0 bases from J, the junction contained 7 bases not matched to a gene. Looked up from germline, CDR1 is LNHNV and CDR2 is YYDKDF (reference sequence). The CDR3 contains 17 residues. The CDR3 region is CATSRDGRQGVNTEAFF. The CDR3 DNA is TGTGCCACCAGCAGAGATGGAAGACAGGGCGTGAACACTGAAGCTTTCTTT.

The V gene is TRBV4-3, the J gene TRBJ2-2, with 7 bases matching TRBD2. The CDR3 is 15 amino acids. CDR1 and CDR2 from the germline V gene are LGHNA and YSLEER. With V trimmed by 2 bases and J by 4 bases, 4 bases remained unmatched. The CDR3 DNA is TGCGCCAGCAGCCAACGGGGGGTGGGCACCGGGGAGCTGTTTTTT. This sequence encodes CASSQRGVGTGELFF.

The V call is TRBV6-6, the J call TRBJ1-1; TRBD1 aligns across 8 bases. The germline gives CDR1 MNHNY, CDR2 SVGAGI (reference sequence). V lost 7 bases and J lost 1; bases outside the gene matches: 5. The CDR3 runs 14 residues. CDR3 loop: CASTKQGENTEAFF. Written as DNA, the CDR3 is TGTGCCAGCACGAAACAGGGGGAGAACACTGAAGCTTTCTTT.

In this sample, this clone turned up once. The chain employs TRBV19 and TRBJ2-3; TRBD2 aligns across 9 bases. The CDR3 length is 16 residues. In germline, CDR1 is LNHDA, CDR2 SQIVND (reference sequence). The V and J ends lost 5 bases and 2 bases, in that order; junction bases with no gene match: 8. CDR3 bases: TGTGCCAGTAGTGTAGGGGGACTAGCCGCCACAGATACGCAGTATTTT. It yields the protein CASSVGGLAATDTQYF.

This chain uses TRBV28 with TRBJ1-2; D gene unclear. V was cut by 10 bases and J by 8 bases, with 20 bases left in between. The germline V gene has CDR1 MDHEN and CDR2 SYDVKM. The length of the CDR3 is 13 residues. CDR3 residues: CATPSGGVKGYTF. Here the CDR3 DNA reads TGTGCCACCCCTTCCGGCGGGGTTAAGGGCTACACCTTC.